This TCR beta chain was captured in a study of radiation and T cells in renal cell carcinoma. Study-wide points: From baseline, blood top tumor clonotypes peaked at 2 weeks post-radiation.

Time point specified: blood 4 weeks post-SBRT, at nephrectomy. The treatment is: 15 Gy SBRT to primary tumor, nephrectomy 4 weeks later. Nephrectomy followed 15 Gy stereotactic body radiation by 4 weeks. Radiation-treated patients gave blood at baseline, week 2 and week 4. Turning to this clone: Its antigen is not identified.

The CDR3 has 15 amino acids. The germline V gene encodes CDR1 MGHRA and CDR2 YSYEKL. J lost 7 bases, V lost 1 base, and 6 bases had no gene match. Data came from immunoSEQ multiplex PCR; TCRdb stores just in-frame clones and leaves some out. The table has around 45,000 clones, around four fifths seen once. This TCR was recovered from a woman aged 70 to 79 with renal cell carcinoma. The V gene is TRBV4-1, the J gene TRBJ1-5; 8 bases agree with TRBD1. The sequences come from blood, collected from a patient whose treatment included radiotherapy and nephrectomy. CDR3 bases: TGCGCCAGCAGCCAAGCCGGACAGGGTCGACAGCCCCAGCATTTT. It codes for CASSQAGQGRQPQHF.